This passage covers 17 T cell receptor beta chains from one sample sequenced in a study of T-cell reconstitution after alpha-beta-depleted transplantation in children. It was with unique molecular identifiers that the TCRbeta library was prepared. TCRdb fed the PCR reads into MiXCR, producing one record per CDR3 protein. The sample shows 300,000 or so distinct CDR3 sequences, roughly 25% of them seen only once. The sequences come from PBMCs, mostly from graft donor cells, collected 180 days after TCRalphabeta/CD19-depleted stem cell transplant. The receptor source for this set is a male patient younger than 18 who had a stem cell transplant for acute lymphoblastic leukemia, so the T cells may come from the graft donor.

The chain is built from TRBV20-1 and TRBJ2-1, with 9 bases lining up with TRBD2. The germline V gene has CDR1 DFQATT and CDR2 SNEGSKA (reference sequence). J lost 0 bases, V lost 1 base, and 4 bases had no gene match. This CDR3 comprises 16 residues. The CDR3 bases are TGCAGTGCTAGAGCGAGACTAGCGGTCTCCTACAATGAGCAGTTCTTC. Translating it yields CSARARLAVSYNEQFF.

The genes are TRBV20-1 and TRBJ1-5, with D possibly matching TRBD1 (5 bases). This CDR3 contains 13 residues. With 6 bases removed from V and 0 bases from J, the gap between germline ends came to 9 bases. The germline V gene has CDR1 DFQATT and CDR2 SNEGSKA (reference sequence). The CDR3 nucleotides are TGCAGTGCCAAACAGGATAGCAATCAGCCCCAGCATTTT. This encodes CSAKQDSNQPQHF.

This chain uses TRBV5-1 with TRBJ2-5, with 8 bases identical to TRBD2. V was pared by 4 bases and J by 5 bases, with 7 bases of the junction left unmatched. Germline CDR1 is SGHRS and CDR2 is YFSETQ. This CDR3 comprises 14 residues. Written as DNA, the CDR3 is TGCGCCAGCAGCCCGAGACTAGCGAGCGAGACCCAGTACTTC. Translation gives CASSPRLASETQYF.

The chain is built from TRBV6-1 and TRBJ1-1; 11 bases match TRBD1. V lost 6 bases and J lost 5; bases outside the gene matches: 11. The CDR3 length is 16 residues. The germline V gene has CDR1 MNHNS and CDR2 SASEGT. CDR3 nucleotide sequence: TGTGCCAGCAGGACGGAAATGGGACAGGGGGGGACTGAAGCTTTCTTT. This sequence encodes CASRTEMGQGGTEAFF.

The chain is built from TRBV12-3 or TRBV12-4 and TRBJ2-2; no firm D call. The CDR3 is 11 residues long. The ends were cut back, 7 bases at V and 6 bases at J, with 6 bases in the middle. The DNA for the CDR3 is TGTGCCAGCAATTGGGCCGGGGAGCTGTTTTTT. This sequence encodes CASNWAGELFF.

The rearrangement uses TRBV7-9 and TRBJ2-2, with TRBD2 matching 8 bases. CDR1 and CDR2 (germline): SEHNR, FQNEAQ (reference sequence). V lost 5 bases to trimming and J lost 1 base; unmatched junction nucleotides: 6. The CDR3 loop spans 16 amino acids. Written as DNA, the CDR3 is TGTGCCAGCAGCCGGGAGGGGGGCCTGAACACCGGGGAGCTGTTTTTT. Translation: CASSREGGLNTGELFF. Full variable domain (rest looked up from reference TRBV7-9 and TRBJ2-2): DTGVSQNPRHKITKRGQNVTFRCDPISEHNRLYWYRQTLGQGPEFLTYFQNEAQLEKSRLLSDRFSAERPKGSFSTLEIQRTEQGDSAMYLCASSREGGLNTGELFFGEGSRLTVL.

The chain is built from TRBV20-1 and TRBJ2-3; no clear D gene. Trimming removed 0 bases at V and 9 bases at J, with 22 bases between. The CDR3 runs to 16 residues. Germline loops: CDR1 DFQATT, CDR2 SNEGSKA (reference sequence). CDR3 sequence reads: CSARDLWDSGKGTQYF. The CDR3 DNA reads TGCAGTGCTAGAGATCTGTGGGATTCAGGAAAAGGGACGCAGTATTTT.

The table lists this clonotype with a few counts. Here the CDR3 reads CASSEEGRPSNYGYTF. The CDR3 DNA is TGTGCCAGCAGTGAAGAAGGAAGGCCCTCTAACTATGGCTACACCTTC. The chain recombines TRBV6-1 with TRBJ1-2; D gene ambiguous. CDR3 length: 16 amino acids. Germline assignment: CDR1 MNHNS and CDR2 SASEGT. Trimming took 1 base from V and 0 from J, leaving 12 bases between them.

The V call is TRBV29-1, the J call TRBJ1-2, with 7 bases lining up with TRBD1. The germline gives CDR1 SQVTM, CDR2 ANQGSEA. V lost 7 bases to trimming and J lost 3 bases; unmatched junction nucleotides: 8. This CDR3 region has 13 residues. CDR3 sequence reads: CSDTGAVYYGYTF. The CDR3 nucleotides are TGCAGCGACACAGGGGCTGTGTACTATGGCTACACCTTC.

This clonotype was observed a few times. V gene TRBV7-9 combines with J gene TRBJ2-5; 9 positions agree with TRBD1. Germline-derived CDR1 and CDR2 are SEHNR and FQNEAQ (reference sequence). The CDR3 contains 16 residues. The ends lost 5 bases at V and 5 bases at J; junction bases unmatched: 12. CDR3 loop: CASSLLPGQGGETQYF. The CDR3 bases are TGTGCCAGCAGCCTGCTCCCGGGACAGGGTGGGGAGACCCAGTACTTC.

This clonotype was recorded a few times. For the CDR3, the DNA is TGTGCCAGCAGGAGGGGACAGCCTACAACTTACAATGAGCAGTTCTTC. Encoded protein: CASRRGQPTTYNEQFF. The rearrangement links TRBV2 to TRBJ2-1; 7 bases map to TRBD1. Trimming at V came to 6 bases and at J to 4 bases, leaving 12 bases not matched to a gene. The CDR3 loop spans 16 amino acids. CDR1 SNHLY and CDR2 FYNNEI come from the germline V gene.

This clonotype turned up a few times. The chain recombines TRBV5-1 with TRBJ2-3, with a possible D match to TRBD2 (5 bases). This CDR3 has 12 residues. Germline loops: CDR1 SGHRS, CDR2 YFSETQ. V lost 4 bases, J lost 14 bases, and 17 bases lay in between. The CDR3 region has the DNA TGCGCCAGCAGCGCGGACTTTTCAAGTGGGTATTTT. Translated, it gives CASSADFSSGYF. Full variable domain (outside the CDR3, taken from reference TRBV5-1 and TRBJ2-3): KAGVTQTPRYLIKTRGQQVTLSCSPISGHRSVSWYQQTPGQGLQFLFEYFSETQRNKGNFPGRFSGRQFSNSRSEMNVSTLELGDSALYLCASSADFSSGYFGPGTRLTVL.

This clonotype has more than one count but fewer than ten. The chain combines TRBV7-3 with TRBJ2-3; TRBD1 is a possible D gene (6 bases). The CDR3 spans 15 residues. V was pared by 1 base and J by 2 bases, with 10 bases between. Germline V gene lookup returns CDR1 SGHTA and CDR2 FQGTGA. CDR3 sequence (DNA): TGTGCCAGCAGCTTAATTGGGGGCTTCACAGATACGCAGTATTTT. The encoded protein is CASSLIGGFTDTQYF.

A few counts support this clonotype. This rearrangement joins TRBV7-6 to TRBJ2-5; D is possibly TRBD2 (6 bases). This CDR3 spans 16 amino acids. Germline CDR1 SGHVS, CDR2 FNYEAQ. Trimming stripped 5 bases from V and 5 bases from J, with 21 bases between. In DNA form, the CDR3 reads TGTGCCAGCAGCCATGGATTGGGACTTTTAGGGGAGACCCAGTACTTC. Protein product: CASSHGLGLLGETQYF.

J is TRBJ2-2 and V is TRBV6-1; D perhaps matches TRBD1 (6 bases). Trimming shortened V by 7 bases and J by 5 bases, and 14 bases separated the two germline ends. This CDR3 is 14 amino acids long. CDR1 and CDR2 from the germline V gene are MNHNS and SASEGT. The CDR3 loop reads CASTRQVATGELFF. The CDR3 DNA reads TGTGCCAGCACCAGACAGGTGGCTACCGGGGAGCTGTTTTTT.

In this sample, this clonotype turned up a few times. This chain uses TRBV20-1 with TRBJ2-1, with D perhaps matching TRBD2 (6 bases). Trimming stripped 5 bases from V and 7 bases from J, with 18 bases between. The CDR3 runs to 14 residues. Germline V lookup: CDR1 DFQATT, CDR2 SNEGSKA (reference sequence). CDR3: CSAGMAGRRNEQFF. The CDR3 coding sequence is TGCAGTGCTGGGATGGCCGGGAGAAGGAATGAGCAGTTCTTC.

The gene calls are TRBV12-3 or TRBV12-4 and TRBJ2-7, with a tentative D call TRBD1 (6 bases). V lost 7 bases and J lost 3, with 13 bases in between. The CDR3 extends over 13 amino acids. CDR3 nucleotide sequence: TGTGCCAGCACCTCGCAGGGGATCTACGAGCAGTACTTC. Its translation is CASTSQGIYEQYF.